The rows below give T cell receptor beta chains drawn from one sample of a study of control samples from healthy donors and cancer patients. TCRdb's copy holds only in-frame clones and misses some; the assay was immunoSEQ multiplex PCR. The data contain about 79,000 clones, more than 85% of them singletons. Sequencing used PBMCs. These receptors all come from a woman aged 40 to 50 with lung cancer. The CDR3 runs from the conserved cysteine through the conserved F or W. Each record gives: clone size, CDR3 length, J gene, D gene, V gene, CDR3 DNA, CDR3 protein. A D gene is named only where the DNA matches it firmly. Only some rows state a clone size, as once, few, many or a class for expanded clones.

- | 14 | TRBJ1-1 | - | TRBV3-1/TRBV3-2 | TGTGCCAGCAGCCAAGAGCAGATGAACACTGAAGCTTTCTTT | CASSQEQMNTEAFF
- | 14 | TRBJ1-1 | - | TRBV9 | TGTGCCAGCAGCGTAGGGACGGTGAACACTGAAGCTTTCTTT | CASSVGTVNTEAFF
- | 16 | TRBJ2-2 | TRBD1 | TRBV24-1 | TGTGCCACCAGTGGAGCCGGGACAGGGGGCACCGGGGAGCTGTTTTTT | CATSGAGTGGTGELFF
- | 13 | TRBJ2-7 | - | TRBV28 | TGTGCCAGCAGTACGCAGGGGTTAAGGGAGCAGTACTTC | CASSTQGLREQYF
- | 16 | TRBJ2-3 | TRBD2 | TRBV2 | TGTGCCGGCAGCAGGGCTAGCGGGTCGGGCACAGATACGCAGTATTTT | CAGSRASGSGTDTQYF
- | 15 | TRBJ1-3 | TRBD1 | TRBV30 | TGTGCCTGGAGCCAGGACAGGAGGAGAGGAAACACCATATATTTT | CAWSQDRRRGNTIYF
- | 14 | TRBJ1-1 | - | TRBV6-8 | TGTGCCAGCCCTATAGAAACAGGGCCCACTGAAGCTTTCTTT | CASPIETGPTEAFF
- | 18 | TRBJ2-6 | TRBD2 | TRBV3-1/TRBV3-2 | TGTGCCAGCAGCCGGAGACGTGCGGGGGACTCTGGGGCCAACGTCCTGACTTTC | CASSRRRAGDSGANVLTF
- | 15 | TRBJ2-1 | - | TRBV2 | TGTGCCAGCGTCCCCGGGGCTAGCTCCTACAATGAGCAGTTCTTC | CASVPGASSYNEQFF
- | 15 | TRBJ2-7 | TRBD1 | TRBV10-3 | TGTGCCATCAGACCGGGACAGGGGGCGCGGGACGAGCAGTACTTC | CAIRPGQGARDEQYF
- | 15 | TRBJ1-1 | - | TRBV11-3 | TGTGCCAGCAGCTCTAGCGGACAGTCCGCCCCTGAAGCTTTCTTT | CASSSSGQSAPEAFF
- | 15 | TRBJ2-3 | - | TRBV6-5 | TGTGCCAGCAGTCCCCTCGCAGGGGTTACAGATACGCAGTATTTT | CASSPLAGVTDTQYF
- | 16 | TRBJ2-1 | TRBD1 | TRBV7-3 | TGTGCCAGCAGCTTAGCACCGGGACAGGGGATCCATGAGCAGTTCTTC | CASSLAPGQGIHEQFF
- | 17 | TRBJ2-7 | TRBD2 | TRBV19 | TGTGCCAGTAGTTGGACTAGCGGGGGATACGACTCCTACGAGCAGTACTTC | CASSWTSGGYDSYEQYF
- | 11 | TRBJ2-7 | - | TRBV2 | TGTGCCAGCCTACTCGACCGCGAGCAGTACTTC | CASLLDREQYF
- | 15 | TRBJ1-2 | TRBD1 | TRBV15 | TGTGCCACCAGCAGAGGGACAGGGCTGAACTATGGCTACACCTTC | CATSRGTGLNYGYTF
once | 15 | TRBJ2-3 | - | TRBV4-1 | TGCGCCAGCAGCCGAACAGAGTCTAGCACAGATACGCAGTATTTT | CASSRTESSTDTQYF
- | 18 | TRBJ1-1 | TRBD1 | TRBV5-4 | TGTGCCAGCAGCTTACGGTTTGTAACAGGGGGGGAGAACACTGAAGCTTTCTTT | CASSLRFVTGGENTEAFF
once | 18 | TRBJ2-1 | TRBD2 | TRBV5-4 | TGTGCCAGCAGCTTGGGGACTAGCGGGGGCAGCTCCTACAATGAGCAGTTCTTC | CASSLGTSGGSSYNEQFF
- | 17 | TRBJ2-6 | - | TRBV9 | TGTGCCAGCAGCGTAGTCGGACTGGACTCTGGGGCCAACGTCCTGACTTTC | CASSVVGLDSGANVLTF
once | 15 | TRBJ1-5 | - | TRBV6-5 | TGTGCCAGCACGCTCGGACATCCTAGCAATCAGCCCCAGCATTTT | CASTLGHPSNQPQHF
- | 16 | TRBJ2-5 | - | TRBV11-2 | TGTGCCAGCAGCTTAGTAGGGTTGGGCAGCCAAGAGACCCAGTACTTC | CASSLVGLGSQETQYF
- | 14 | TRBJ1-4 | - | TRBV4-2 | TGTGCCAGCAGCCAAGAGGCCGCGAATGAAAAACTGTTTTTT | CASSQEAANEKLFF
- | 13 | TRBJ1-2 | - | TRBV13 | TGTGCCAGCAGCCAACAGGGACCTCACGGCTACACCTTC | CASSQQGPHGYTF
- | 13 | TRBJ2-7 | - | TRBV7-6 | TGTGCCAGCAGCTTAGGGGTCGTCTACGAGCAGTACTTC | CASSLGVVYEQYF
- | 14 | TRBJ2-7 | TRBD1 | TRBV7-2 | TGTGCCAGCAGCTTAGGGACAGGGATCCACGAGCAGTACTTC | CASSLGTGIHEQYF
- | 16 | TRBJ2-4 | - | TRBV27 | TGTGCCAGCAGTTTATTCAAGGGGGGGGATAAAAACATTCAGTACTTC | CASSLFKGGDKNIQYF
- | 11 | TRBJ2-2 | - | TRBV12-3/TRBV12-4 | TGTGCCAGCAGTGTCACCGGGGAGCTGTTTTTT | CASSVTGELFF
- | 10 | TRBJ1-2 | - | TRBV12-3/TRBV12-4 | TGTGCCAGCAGTTTAGGTGGCTACACCTTC | CASSLGGYTF
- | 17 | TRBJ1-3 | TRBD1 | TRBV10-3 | TGTGCCATCAGTACCTCCGGATACAGGGGATCTGGAAACACCATATATTTT | CAISTSGYRGSGNTIYF
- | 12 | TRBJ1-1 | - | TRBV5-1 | TGCGCCAGCAGCTCTGGGGGAACTGAAGCTTTCTTT | CASSSGGTEAFF
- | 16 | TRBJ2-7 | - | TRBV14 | TGTGCCAGCAGCCAAGCCCAAATCAGGAGCTCCTACGAGCAGTACTTC | CASSQAQIRSSYEQYF
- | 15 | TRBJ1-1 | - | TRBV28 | TGTGCCAGCAGTCCCACCACGGGCTATAACGCTGAAGCTTTCTTT | CASSPTTGYNAEAFF
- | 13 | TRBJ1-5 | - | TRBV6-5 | TGTGCCAGCAGGGCCCTTAGCAATCAGCCCCAGCATTTT | CASRALSNQPQHF
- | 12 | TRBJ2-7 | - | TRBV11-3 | TGTGCCAGCAGCTCACTCTCCTACGAGCAGTACTTC | CASSSLSYEQYF
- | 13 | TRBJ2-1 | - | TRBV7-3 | TGTGCCAGCAGCTTAGCAGCCCACAATGAGCAGTTCTTC | CASSLAAHNEQFF
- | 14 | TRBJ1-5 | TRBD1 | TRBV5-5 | TGTGCCAGCAGCCTCGGGACAGGGGATCAGCCCCAGCATTTT | CASSLGTGDQPQHF
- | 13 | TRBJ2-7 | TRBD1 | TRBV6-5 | TGTGCCAGCAGTCGGGACAGAGGTTACGAGCAGTACTTC | CASSRDRGYEQYF
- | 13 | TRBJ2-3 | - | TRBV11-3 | TGTGCCAGCAGCCGGCTCGAATCAGATACGCAGTATTTT | CASSRLESDTQYF
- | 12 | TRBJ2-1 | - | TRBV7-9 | TGTGCCAGCAGCTTAGGGAGCAATGAGCAGTTCTTC | CASSLGSNEQFF